Shown below are 32 T cell receptor beta chains from a single sample sequenced in a study of cytomegalovirus exposure and HLA in healthy donors. The PCR made use of 60 Vbeta and 13 Jbeta primers. Sequencing used immunoSEQ multiplex PCR; TCRdb keeps in-frame clones, though not all of them. This repertoire shows over 150,000 clones, 79% found once; its top ten account for approximately 8%. Sequencing was carried out using PBMCs. The receptors here all came from a man aged 25-45 years in good health and CMV-seropositive.

This chain joins TRBV9 and TRBJ2-3; D not resolved. Germline V CDR1 and CDR2: SGDLS, YYNGEE. The CDR3 runs to 14 residues. The V and J ends lost 0 bases and 7 bases respectively, with 12 bases between them. CDR3 loop: CASSVATVRNTQYF. CDR3 DNA: TGTGCCAGCAGCGTAGCTACTGTGAGGAATACGCAGTATTTT.

This clone was seen only a few times. The chain joins TRBV5-1 to TRBJ2-1; 12 positions match TRBD2. The CDR3 totals 18 residues. Trimming removed 0 bases from V and 9 bases from J; junction bases left unmatched: 13. Per germline, CDR1 SGHRS and CDR2 YFSETQ. The CDR3 region has the DNA TGCGCCAGCAGCTTGGCGACTAGCGGGGGCCAAATGGAGGGTGAGCAGTTCTTC. The encoded protein is CASSLATSGGQMEGEQFF.

V usage is TRBV12-5 and J usage is TRBJ2-7; possible D gene TRBD1, 5 bases. The CDR3 covers 12 residues. V shed 5 bases and J shed 2 bases, with 7 bases lying between them. CDR1 LGHNT and CDR2 FRNRAP come from the germline V gene. The CDR3 is CASGLRAYEQYF. The CDR3 DNA reads TGTGCTAGTGGTCTCAGGGCCTACGAGCAGTACTTC.

The chain couples TRBV28 to TRBJ2-5; D possibly corresponds to TRBD1 (6 bases). The germline CDR1 and CDR2 sequences are MDHEN and SYDVKM. There are 12 residues in the CDR3. Trimming stripped 6 bases from V and 13 bases from J, with 18 bases between. The CDR3 DNA follows: TGTGCCAGCAGAGGAGAACCGGGACAACCGTACTTC. Translated, it gives CASRGEPGQPYF.

The rearrangement joins TRBV11-2 to TRBJ1-3; 8 nucleotides line up with TRBD1. The V gene end was trimmed by 0 bases and the J gene end by 2 bases; junction bases not matched to a gene: 3. Germline CDR1 SGHAT, CDR2 FQNNGV. The CDR3 has 16 residues. This CDR3 is CASSLDRTGTGNTIYF. DNA of the CDR3: TGTGCCAGCAGCTTAGATCGGACAGGGACTGGAAACACCATATATTTT.

The chain combines TRBV12-5 with TRBJ2-1; weak D call: TRBD2 (5 bases). The length of the CDR3 is 15 residues. Germline-derived CDR1 and CDR2 are LGHNT and FRNRAP. Deletions cut 5 bases from V and 0 bases from J, with 11 bases between. The CDR3 coding sequence is TGTGCTAGTGGTCCCGGGGAAAGCTCCTACAATGAGCAGTTCTTC. Translating gives CASGPGESSYNEQFF. Full variable domain (outside the CDR3, taken from reference TRBV12-5 and TRBJ2-1): DARVTQTPRHKVTEMGQEVTMRCQPILGHNTVFWYRQTMMQGLELLAYFRNRAPLDDSGMPKDRFSAEMPDATLATLKIQPSEPRDSAVYFCASGPGESSYNEQFFGPGTRLTVL.

The chain recombines TRBV6-5 with TRBJ2-2; D is uncertain. Germline assignment: CDR1 MNHEY and CDR2 SVGAGI. V was clipped by 6 bases and J by 8 bases, with 10 bases between them. CDR3 length: 12 amino acids. CDR3 DNA: TGTGCCAGCAGCCAAAAAATGGGGGAGCTGTTTTTT. Translating it yields CASSQKMGELFF.

In this sample, this clone turned up a few times. J is TRBJ1-2 and V is TRBV18; weak D call: TRBD1 (5 bases). Germline V lookup: CDR1 KGHSH, CDR2 LQKENI. Deletions cut 6 bases from V and 4 bases from J, with 12 bases between. The CDR3 covers 13 residues. Here the CDR3 DNA reads TGTGCCAGCTCCCCGGGGGAGCTCTATGGCTACACCTTC. Its translation is CASSPGELYGYTF.

This chain uses TRBV4-2 with TRBJ1-5; D gene uncertain. V was pared by 0 bases and J by 0 bases, with 15 bases between. This CDR3 region has 18 residues. Per germline, CDR1 LGHNA and CDR2 YNFKEQ. CDR3 bases: TGTGCCAGCAGCCAAGAAGCCCGGGAGGATTATAGCAATCAGCCCCAGCATTTT. This sequence encodes CASSQEAREDYSNQPQHF.

The rearrangement uses TRBV27 and TRBJ1-2; TRBD1 matches 7 bases. The CDR3 spans 12 residues. The ends lost 5 bases at V and 7 bases at J; junction bases unmatched: 4. In germline, CDR1 is MNHEY, CDR2 SMNVEV (reference sequence). The CDR3 sequence: CASSTQGGGYTF. CDR3 in DNA: TGTGCCAGCAGTACCCAGGGGGGTGGCTACACCTTC.

The V and J genes are TRBV5-1 and TRBJ2-2; the match to TRBD2 covers 8 bases. Germline V gives CDR1 SGHRS, CDR2 YFSETQ. The V and J ends lost 4 bases and 0 bases, in that order; junction bases with no gene match: 5. The CDR3 contains 16 residues. The CDR3 loop is CASSDYSGTNTGELFF. The CDR3 DNA reads TGCGCCAGCAGCGACTATAGCGGGACGAACACCGGGGAGCTGTTTTTT.

This rearrangement joins TRBV5-8 to TRBJ2-2, with D perhaps TRBD1 (6 bases). V lost 7 bases to trimming and J lost 2 bases, with 12 bases between them. CDR3 size: 14 residues. The germline V gene has CDR1 SGHTS and CDR2 YDEGEE. CDR3 sequence (DNA): TGTGCCAGCCCTCCAGGGGCCAACACCGGGGAGCTGTTTTTT. Its translation: CASPPGANTGELFF. Drawing the rest from reference TRBV5-8 and TRBJ2-2, the complete variable domain is EAGVTQSPTHLIKTRGQQATLRCSPISGHTSVYWYQQALGLGLQFLLWYDEGEERNRGNFPPRFSGRQFPNYSSELNVNALELEDSALYLCASPPGANTGELFFGEGSRLTVL.

In its sample, this clone was seen a few times. The chain carries TRBV30 and TRBJ1-3, with a possible D match to TRBD1 (5 bases). CDR1 and CDR2 (germline): GTSNPN, SVGIG (reference sequence). The CDR3 runs to 16 residues. The V gene lost 0 bases and the J gene lost 0 bases, with 12 bases spanning the gap. The DNA of the CDR3 is TGTGCCTGGAGTGTACGGGGGAGAAGCTCTGGAAACACCATATATTTT. Protein: CAWSVRGRSSGNTIYF. Filled out from reference TRBV30 and TRBJ1-3, the complete variable domain reads SQTIHQWPATLVQPVGSPLSLECTVEGTSNPNLYWYRQAAGRGLQLLFYSVGIGQISSEVPQNLSASRPQDRQFILSSKKLLLSDSGFYLCAWSVRGRSSGNTIYFGEGSWLTVV.

The rearrangement joins TRBV2 to TRBJ1-5; D unresolved. Germline V gene sequence: CDR1 SNHLY, CDR2 FYNNEI. V was cut by 7 bases and J by 6 bases, with 13 bases left in between. The CDR3 is made up of 13 amino acids. The CDR3 DNA reads as TGTGCCAGCAATGTTGGAGGAGCTCAGCCCCAGCATTTT. Its protein is CASNVGGAQPQHF.

The rearrangement joins TRBV19 to TRBJ2-7, with a weak D call TRBD1 (5 bases). V lost 5 bases and J lost 0, with 17 bases in between. CDR1 is LNHDA, CDR2 SQIVND, per germline (reference sequence). This CDR3 is 16 amino acids long. The CDR3 protein is CASSFRTGEFSYEQYF. CDR3 coding DNA: TGTGCCAGTAGTTTTCGTACAGGAGAATTCTCCTACGAGCAGTACTTC.

The chain couples TRBV18 to TRBJ2-7; TRBD1 agrees at 11 bases. The V segment lost 0 bases and the J segment 6 bases; nucleotides outside the gene matches: 4. Germline V lookup: CDR1 KGHSH, CDR2 LQKENI. The CDR3 runs 15 residues. CDR3 loop: CASSPPGQGGLEQYF. The CDR3 region has the DNA TGTGCCAGCTCACCACCGGGACAGGGGGGGCTCGAGCAGTACTTC.

The chain couples TRBV12-5 to TRBJ2-3; 8 positions agree with TRBD2. Per the germline V gene, CDR1 is LGHNT and CDR2 is FRNRAP. The CDR3 runs to 16 residues. The V segment lost 4 bases and the J segment 0 bases; nucleotides outside the gene matches: 6. The CDR3 DNA reads as TGTGCTAGTGGTTCGGGGGGGACCTCTAGCACAGATACGCAGTATTTT. It specifies CASGSGGTSSTDTQYF.

The chain combines TRBV7-5 with TRBJ1-2; TRBD1, the table's D call, was not compared with the DNA. TRBV7-5 is flagged as a pseudogene. There are 16 residues in the CDR3. The CDR3 region has the DNA TGTGCCAGAAGCGACCTCCCCCTTTCAGGGTCCTATGGCTACACCTTC. Its protein is CARSDLPLSGSYGYTF.

V and J are TRBV5-1 and TRBJ1-1; TRBD1 matches at 7 bases. Germline loops: CDR1 SGHRS, CDR2 YFSETQ. The CDR3 has 14 residues. With 4 bases clipped from V and 2 bases from J, the junction kept 5 bases outside the gene matches. The CDR3 nucleotides are TGCGCCAGCAGCGCAGGGACAGCTAACACTGAAGCTTTCTTT. Translating it yields CASSAGTANTEAFF.

This chain links TRBV28 with TRBJ2-1; D ambiguous. Germline V gene lookup returns CDR1 MDHEN and CDR2 SYDVKM. The ends were cut back, 1 base at V and 3 bases at J, with 7 bases in the middle. The CDR3 is 14 residues long. In nucleotides, the CDR3 is TGTGCCAGCAGTTTATCCCCTAGCTACAATGAGCAGTTCTTC. Encoded protein: CASSLSPSYNEQFF.

The chain recombines TRBV5-1 with TRBJ2-7; TRBD2 agrees at 8 bases. Germline trimming cut 2 bases from V and 2 bases from J; bases unmatched to any gene: 6. Germline V gene lookup returns CDR1 SGHRS and CDR2 YFSETQ. This CDR3 has 15 residues. CDR3 sequence reads: CASSFGAGGPYEQYF. In DNA, the CDR3 is TGCGCCAGCAGCTTTGGGGCGGGAGGACCCTACGAGCAGTACTTC.

CDR3 sequence: CASSLLGRTGGTEAFF. The CDR3 bases are TGTGCCAGCAGCTTGTTGGGACGTACAGGGGGCACTGAAGCTTTCTTT. The chain joins TRBV5-6 to TRBJ1-1; TRBD1 matches at 8 bases. Per the germline V gene, CDR1 is SGHDT and CDR2 is YYEEEE. The J segment lost 4 bases and the V segment lost 1 base, leaving 9 bases of the junction unmatched. This CDR3 spans 16 amino acids.

The chain joins TRBV5-5 to TRBJ2-7, with 7 bases identical to TRBD1. With V trimmed by 3 bases and J by 4 bases, 4 bases remained unmatched. The CDR3 extends over 13 amino acids. From germline, CDR1 is SGHKS and CDR2 YYEKEE (reference sequence). CDR3 amino acids: CASSWEQGYEQYF. CDR3 coding DNA: TGTGCCAGCAGCTGGGAACAGGGGTACGAGCAGTACTTC.

The chain has TRBV10-3 and TRBJ2-1, with TRBD2 matching 9 bases. This CDR3 spans 14 amino acids. Trimming took 3 bases from V and 8 from J; bases not matched to a gene: 5. Germline values: CDR1 ENHRY, CDR2 SYGVKD. The CDR3 nucleotides read TGTGCCATCAGTGAAAGGGCTAGCGGGGATGAGCAGTTCTTC. Its translation: CAISERASGDEQFF.

This chain connects TRBV7-9 to TRBJ1-2; D may be TRBD1 (5 bases). CDR3 size: 14 residues. The V end lost 4 bases, the J end lost 2 bases, and 11 bases lay between the germline ends. CDR1 and CDR2 (germline): SEHNR, FQNEAQ (reference sequence). CDR3 nucleotide sequence: TGTGCCAGCAGCTCCTCAGGGTACAACTATGGCTACACCTTC. This encodes CASSSSGYNYGYTF. The full variable domain, rest sourced from reference TRBV7-9 and TRBJ1-2, is DTGVSQNPRHKITKRGQNVTFRCDPISEHNRLYWYRQTLGQGPEFLTYFQNEAQLEKSRLLSDRFSAERPKGSFSTLEIQRTEQGDSAMYLCASSSSGYNYGYTFGSGTRLTVV.

The rearrangement links TRBV9 to TRBJ1-1; possibly TRBD1 for D (6 bases). The ends were cut back, 2 bases at V and 0 bases at J, with 8 bases in the middle. This CDR3 spans 14 amino acids. Germline CDR1 SGDLS, CDR2 YYNGEE. CDR3 coding DNA: TGTGCCAGCAGCGTCCGGGACATGAACACTGAAGCTTTCTTT. It codes for CASSVRDMNTEAFF.

This chain joins TRBV9 and TRBJ2-7; D is unresolved. This CDR3 has 13 residues. Germline lookup yields CDR1 SGDLS and CDR2 YYNGEE. V dropped 4 bases and J dropped 5 bases, with 13 bases sitting between them. CDR3 bases: TGTGCCAGCAGCCCCTCCGCGGTCGACGAGCAGTACTTC. Residues: CASSPSAVDEQYF. The full variable domain, with the rest looked up from reference TRBV9 and TRBJ2-7, is DSGVTQTPKHLITATGQRVTLRCSPRSGDLSVYWYQQSLDQGLQFLIQYYNGEERAKGNILERFSAQQFPDLHSELNLSSLELGDSALYFCASSPSAVDEQYFGPGTRLTVT.

J is TRBJ2-7 and V is TRBV18; 11 bases line up with TRBD2. The CDR3 length is 19 residues. Germline V gene lookup returns CDR1 KGHSH and CDR2 LQKENI. Trimming at V came to 2 bases and at J to 2 bases, leaving 14 bases not matched to a gene. The CDR3 loop is CASSPELRGLAEPTYEQYF. The CDR3 coding sequence is TGTGCCAGCTCACCAGAACTAAGGGGACTAGCGGAACCCACCTACGAGCAGTACTTC. The entire variable domain, with the rest obtained from reference TRBV18 and TRBJ2-7, is as follows: NAGVMQNPRHLVRRRGQEARLRCSPMKGHSHVYWYRQLPEEGLKFMVYLQKENIIDESGMPKERFSAEFPKEGPSILRIQQVVRGDSAAYFCASSPELRGLAEPTYEQYFGPGTRLTVT.

The rearrangement uses TRBV9 and TRBJ2-1; D gene uncertain. V lost 4 bases and J lost 2, with 13 bases in between. This CDR3 is built from 15 residues. CDR1 SGDLS and CDR2 YYNGEE come from the germline V gene. CDR3 sequence: CASSPEVHPYNEQFF. The CDR3, as DNA: TGTGCCAGCAGCCCAGAGGTCCATCCCTACAATGAGCAGTTCTTC.

This clone occurred a few times. V gene TRBV10-3 combines with J gene TRBJ2-1, with 14 positions matching TRBD2. J was trimmed by 10 bases and V by 2 bases; bases with no gene match: 4. The germline V gene encodes CDR1 ENHRY and CDR2 SYGVKD. The CDR3 runs to 15 residues. Written as DNA, the CDR3 is TGTGCCATCAGTGAGGGGACTAGCGGGAGTGGAGAGCAGTTCTTC. Residues: CAISEGTSGSGEQFF.

The chain couples TRBV7-3 to TRBJ2-3; 7 nucleotides agree with TRBD2. Germline CDR1 is SGHTA and CDR2 is FQGTGA. The length of the CDR3 is 12 residues. V lost 3 bases, J lost 11 bases, and 5 bases stayed unmatched. The CDR3 loop reads CASSLGGERQYF. DNA of the CDR3: TGTGCCAGCAGCTTGGGGGGGGAAAGGCAGTATTTT.

This sequence joins TRBV2 and TRBJ2-7; 9 nucleotides align to TRBD2. Germline V gene lookup returns CDR1 SNHLY and CDR2 FYNNEI. The CDR3 consists of 14 residues. With V trimmed by 7 bases and J by 4 bases, 8 bases remained unmatched. This CDR3 reads CASKAGLAIYEQYF. The CDR3 DNA follows: TGTGCCAGCAAGGCGGGACTAGCAATTTACGAGCAGTACTTC.